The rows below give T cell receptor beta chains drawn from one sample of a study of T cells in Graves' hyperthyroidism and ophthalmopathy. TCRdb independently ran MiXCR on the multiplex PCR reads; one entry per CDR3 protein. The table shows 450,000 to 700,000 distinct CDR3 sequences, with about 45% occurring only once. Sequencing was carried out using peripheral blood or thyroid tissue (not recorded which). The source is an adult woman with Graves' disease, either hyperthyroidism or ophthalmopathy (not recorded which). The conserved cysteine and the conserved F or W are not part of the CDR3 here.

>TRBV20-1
SARTDTHYGYT
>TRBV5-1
ASSAHVGEQETQY
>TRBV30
AWSRDQAGQSPLH
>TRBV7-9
ASSPPGDVGQPQH
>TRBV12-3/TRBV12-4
ASRSGRAGGELF
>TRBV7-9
ASSSQGDRF
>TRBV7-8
ASSPNGGGSAEQY
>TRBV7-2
ASSRTTSSSYEQY
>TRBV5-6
ASSLPGEVTGELF
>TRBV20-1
SASRDRGSDTGELF
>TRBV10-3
AVRSNYEQY
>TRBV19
ASSRSLLSNQPQH
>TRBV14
ASSPDREGTEAF
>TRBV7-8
ASSSTREAF
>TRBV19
ASSISGLSGNTIY
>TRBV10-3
AISAYRGFGGELF
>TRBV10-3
ASSYDDRDYSI
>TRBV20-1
SARRGRINEQY
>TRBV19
ASSFTAQRRQPQH
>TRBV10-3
AINLSPTYEQY
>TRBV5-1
ASSGTRNYGYT
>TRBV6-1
ASRRTEAYEQY
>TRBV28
ASSSEGPSRTRYGYT
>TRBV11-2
ASSLDDDRGTVNTEAF
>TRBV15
ASGTGRDQPQH
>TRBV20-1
SARDLPPAGASEKLF
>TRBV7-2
ASSLSGREAETQN
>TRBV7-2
ASSLGLAVSYEQY
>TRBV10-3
ATSDLLPSGNTIY
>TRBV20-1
SALTGDSYEQY
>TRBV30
AWRGPFQAF
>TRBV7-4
ASSLAGQRLGYSSKGGNEQY
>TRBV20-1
SAWDRLRAGELV
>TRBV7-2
ASSSSRANVLT
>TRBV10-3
AIGTDSGYT
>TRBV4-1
ASSQEGRGYGNQPQH
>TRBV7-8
ASDPGQGVHQPQH
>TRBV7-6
ASSLHPGQGNTIY
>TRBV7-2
ASRPRGGQGQPQH
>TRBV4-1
ASSRPSGGPGQTYEQY
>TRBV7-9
ASSLVGDRDTEAF
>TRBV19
ASRGTGANVLT
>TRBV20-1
SANPRRETYNEQF
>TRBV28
ASSLPTGGRSGYT
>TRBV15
ATSRDHRGQPQH
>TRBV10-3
ATHQRMGQGWHGGYT
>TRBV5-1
ASSFYEQGVDEQY
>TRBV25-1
VSSEEGSGRDGPFANTGELF
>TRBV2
ASSELGFDSPLH
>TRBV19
ASTPSHPGKCQPQH
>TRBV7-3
ASSLMPSGSTDTQY
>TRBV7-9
ASNFPGDEQY
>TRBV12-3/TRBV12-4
ASSPGQGSSGNTIY
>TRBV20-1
SAETGAGANVLT
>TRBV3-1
ASSQVGSYEQY